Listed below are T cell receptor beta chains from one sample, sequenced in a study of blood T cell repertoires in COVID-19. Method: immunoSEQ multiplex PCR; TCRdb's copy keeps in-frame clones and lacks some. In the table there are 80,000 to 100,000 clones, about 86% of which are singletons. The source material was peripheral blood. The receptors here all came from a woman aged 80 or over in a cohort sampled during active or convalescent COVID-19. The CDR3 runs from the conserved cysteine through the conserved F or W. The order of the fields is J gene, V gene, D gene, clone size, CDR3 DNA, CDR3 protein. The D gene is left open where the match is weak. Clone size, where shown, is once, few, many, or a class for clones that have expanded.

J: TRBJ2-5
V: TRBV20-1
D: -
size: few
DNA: TGCAGTGCTAGTTCGCCGGGTGGTGGGACCCAGTACTTC
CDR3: CSASSPGGGTQYF

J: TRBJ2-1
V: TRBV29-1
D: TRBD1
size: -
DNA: TGCAGCGTTGGGGGGACAGGGTCCTACAATGAGCAGTTCTTC
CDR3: CSVGGTGSYNEQFF

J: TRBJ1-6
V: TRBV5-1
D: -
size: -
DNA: TGCGCCAGCAGCTTGGGAGGGTTAGGTGATTCACCCCTCCACTTT
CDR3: CASSLGGLGDSPLHF

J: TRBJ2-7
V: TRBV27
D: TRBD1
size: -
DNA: TGTGCCAGCAGTTTGGAGACAGGGGCCACCTTCGAGCAGTACTTC
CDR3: CASSLETGATFEQYF

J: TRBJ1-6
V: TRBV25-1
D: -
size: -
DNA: TGTGCCAGCGCACAGACAGCCTATAATTCACCCCTCCACTTT
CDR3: CASAQTAYNSPLHF

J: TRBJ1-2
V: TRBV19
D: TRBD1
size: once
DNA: TGTGCCAGTAGTGTCGGACAGGACCAATACCCGTATGGCTACACCTTC
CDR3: CASSVGQDQYPYGYTF

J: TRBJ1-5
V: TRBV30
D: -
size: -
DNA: TGTGCCTTGGACATTGGAGAAGGGCCCCAGCATTTT
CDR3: CALDIGEGPQHF

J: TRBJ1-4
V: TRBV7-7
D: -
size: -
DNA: TGTGCTAGCAGCCCCCCCGGCAGGGTGAAGGCAACTAATGAAAAACTGTTTTTT
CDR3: CASSPPGRVKATNEKLFF

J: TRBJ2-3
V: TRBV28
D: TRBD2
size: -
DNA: TGTGCCAGCAGTTCAGGACTAGCGGTTAGCACAGATACGCAGTATTTT
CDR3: CASSSGLAVSTDTQYF

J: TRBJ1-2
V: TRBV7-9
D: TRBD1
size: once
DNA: TGTGCCAGCAGCGCCTCCCCGACAGGGGGCGGCTATGGCTACACCTTC
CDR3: CASSASPTGGGYGYTF

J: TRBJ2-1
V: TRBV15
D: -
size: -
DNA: TGTGCCACCAGCAGAGATCAGGGGTGGGCCTACAATGAGCAGTTCTTC
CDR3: CATSRDQGWAYNEQFF

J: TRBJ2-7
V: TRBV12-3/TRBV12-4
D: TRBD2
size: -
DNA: TGTGCCAGCAGTGCCGACTACGAGCGGGAGACGTACTTC
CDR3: CASSADYERETYF

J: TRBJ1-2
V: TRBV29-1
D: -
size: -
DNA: TGCAGCGTTGAAGATCTTCGGCAGGGGTGGAGCTATGGCTACACCTTC
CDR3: CSVEDLRQGWSYGYTF